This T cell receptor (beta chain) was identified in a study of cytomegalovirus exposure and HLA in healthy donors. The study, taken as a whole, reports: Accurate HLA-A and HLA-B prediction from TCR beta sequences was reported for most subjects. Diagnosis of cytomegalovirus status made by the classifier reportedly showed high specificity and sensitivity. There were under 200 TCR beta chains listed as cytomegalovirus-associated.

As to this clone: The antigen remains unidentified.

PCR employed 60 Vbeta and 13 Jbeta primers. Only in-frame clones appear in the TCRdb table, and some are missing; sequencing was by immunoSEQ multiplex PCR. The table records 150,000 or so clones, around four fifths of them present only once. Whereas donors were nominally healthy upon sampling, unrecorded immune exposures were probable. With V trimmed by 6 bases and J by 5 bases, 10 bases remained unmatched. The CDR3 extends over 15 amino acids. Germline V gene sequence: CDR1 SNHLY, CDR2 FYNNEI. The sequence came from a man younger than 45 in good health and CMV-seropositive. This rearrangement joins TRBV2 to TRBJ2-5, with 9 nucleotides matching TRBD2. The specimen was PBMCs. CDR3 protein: CASRVAGLAGETQYF. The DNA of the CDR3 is TGTGCCAGCAGAGTGGCGGGACTAGCAGGGGAGACCCAGTACTTC. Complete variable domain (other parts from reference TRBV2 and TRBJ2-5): EPEVTQTPSHQVTQMGQEVILRCVPISNHLYFYWYRQILGQKVEFLVSFYNNEISEKSEIFDDQFSVERPDGSNFTLKIRSTKLEDSAMYFCASRVAGLAGETQYFGPGTRLLVL.